Listed below are T cell receptor beta chains from one sample, sequenced in a study of patients and donors after allogeneic stem cell transplantation. TCRdb re-called the RT-PCR reads with MiXCR, one entry per CDR3 protein. In the table there are about 960,000 distinct CDR3 sequences, 18% of which are singletons. Material for sequencing was blood, either unsorted or a sorted T cell fraction (not recorded which). The receptors stem from a human donor who was either an allogeneic HSCT recipient or a stem cell or donor lymphocyte infusion donor (not recorded which). It is not recorded whose cells these are; they may come from a transplant donor. CDR3s include the opening cysteine and the closing phenylalanine or tryptophan. A D gene is named only where the DNA matches it firmly. The size of a clone is reported for some rows only, either as once, few or many, or as a class for expanded clones.

-	many	TRBV5-1	TRBJ2-5	CASSLMGGQETQYF	TGCGCCAGCAGCTTGATGGGGGGCCAAGAGACCCAGTACTTC
TRBD2	few	TRBV9	TRBJ2-5	CASSPAGTRILETQYF	TGTGCCAGCAGCCCAGCCGGGACTAGAATTTTGGAGACCCAGTACTTC
-	-	TRBV7-9	TRBJ2-1	CASSLALGLPWNEQFF	TGTGCCAGCAGCTTAGCGCTCGGACTCCCCTGGAATGAGCAGTTCTTC
-	many	TRBV4-2	TRBJ2-1	CASSQSEVNEQFF	TGTGCCAGCAGCCAGTCGGAGGTGAATGAGCAGTTCTTC
-	many	TRBV10-3	TRBJ2-1	CAITQGGSYNEQFF	TGTGCCATCACCCAGGGGGGTTCCTACAATGAGCAGTTCTTC
TRBD2	-	TRBV7-3	TRBJ2-1	CASSYGTSGKNEQFF	TGTGCCAGCAGCTACGGGACTAGCGGGAAAAATGAGCAGTTCTTC
-	many	TRBV20-1	TRBJ1-5	CSARGGGQPQHF	TGCAGTGCTAGAGGTGGTGGGCAGCCCCAGCATTTT
-	few	TRBV7-2	TRBJ1-1	CASSLAAGLSTEAFF	TGTGCCAGCAGCTTAGCGGCAGGGCTAAGCACTGAAGCTTTCTTT
-	many	TRBV3-1	TRBJ2-5	CASSQDMGQETQYF	TGTGCCAGCAGCCAAGATATGGGACAAGAGACCCAGTACTTC
-	few	TRBV5-1	TRBJ2-2	CASSSVVNTGELFF	TGCGCCAGCAGCTCCGTAGTGAACACCGGGGAGCTGTTTTTT
-	-	TRBV12-5	TRBJ2-1	CASGLPLKEQFF	TGTGCTAGTGGTTTGCCCCTTAAGGAGCAGTTCTTC
TRBD1	-	TRBV27	TRBJ2-5	CASSSRDRDQETQYF	TGTGCCAGCAGTTCCCGGGACAGGGACCAAGAGACCCAGTACTTC
-	-	TRBV25-1	TRBJ2-2	CASKLGTHKYTGELFF	TGTGCCAGCAAACTTGGGACCCATAAATACACCGGGGAGCTGTTTTTT
-	-	TRBV7-9	TRBJ1-4	CASRVNEKLFF	TGTGCCAGCAGGGTAAATGAAAAACTGTTTTTT
-	many	TRBV7-9	TRBJ2-1	CASFYVGYNEQFF	TGTGCCAGCTTCTATGTTGGATACAATGAGCAGTTCTTC
-	-	TRBV20-1	TRBJ1-5	CSAPGRINQPQHF	TGCAGTGCACCCGGACGGATCAATCAGCCCCAGCATTTT
-	many	TRBV7-2	TRBJ1-1	CASSLGDPRAFF	TGTGCCAGCAGCCTAGGAGACCCACGGGCTTTCTTT
TRBD1	once	TRBV27	TRBJ1-4	CASRGRQGAREKLFF	TGTGCCAGTCGAGGACGACAGGGGGCGCGGGAAAAACTGTTTTTT
TRBD1	many	TRBV5-1	TRBJ1-1	CASSLGTGRTEAFF	TGCGCCAGCAGCTTGGGGACAGGGAGGACTGAAGCTTTCTTT
TRBD1	few	TRBV29-1	TRBJ1-1	CSVEDLKGAGTEAFF	TGCAGCGTTGAAGATTTGAAGGGGGCGGGCACTGAAGCTTTCTTT
TRBD1	few	TRBV9	TRBJ1-2	CASSAEGQGGGGYTF	TGTGCCAGCAGCGCGGAAGGACAGGGTGGCGGTGGCTACACCTTC
-	many	TRBV12-3/TRBV12-4	TRBJ2-5	CASRATVQETQYF	TGTGCCAGCAGGGCGACAGTTCAAGAGACCCAGTACTTC
TRBD1	many	TRBV12-3/TRBV12-4	TRBJ2-1	CASSTRDRYNEQFF	TGTGCCAGCAGTACCCGGGACAGGTACAATGAGCAGTTCTTC
-	few	TRBV6-5	TRBJ2-5	CASSYSGAKTQYF	TGTGCCAGCAGTTACTCGGGTGCTAAGACCCAGTACTTC